A single sample is the source of the 14 T cell receptor beta chains below, sequenced in a study of T cells in Graves' hyperthyroidism and ophthalmopathy. Amplification yielded TCR beta CDR3 regions, with RNA transcripts as the source. First-round RT-PCR targeting the TCR CDR3 was performed with the HTBI primer set. TCRdb re-analysed the multiplex PCR reads in MiXCR, keeping a single row per CDR3 protein. The table lists under 800,000 distinct CDR3 sequences, approximately 14% of them singletons, with 10% in the top ten. The source material was blood. These receptors were obtained from a woman aged 18-29 years with Graves' hyperthyroidism.

This clonotype has a count of ten or more. J is TRBJ1-5 and V is TRBV20-1; 8 bases align to TRBD1. The CDR3 covers 13 residues. CDR1 DFQATT and CDR2 SNEGSKA come from the germline V gene (reference sequence). The V segment lost 5 bases and the J segment 6 bases; nucleotides outside the gene matches: 6. CDR3 coding DNA: TGCAGTGCTCGGACAGGGATGAGTCAGCCCCAGCATTTT. This translates into CSARTGMSQPQHF.

This clonotype was picked up a small number of times. The chain employs TRBV6-1 and TRBJ2-2, with a possible D match to TRBD2 (6 bases). Germline values: CDR1 MNHNS, CDR2 SASEGT. This CDR3 region has 14 residues. V lost 8 bases and J lost 7, with 17 bases in between. The CDR3 spells CASGGDRSLGELFF. DNA for the CDR3: TGTGCCAGCGGAGGGGACCGGTCCCTCGGGGAGCTGTTTTTT.

Points on this clonotype: With a much larger clone just one base away, this may be a read error. The final CDR3 position lacks the conserved phenylalanine or tryptophan, pointing to a likely read error. The chain recombines TRBV5-1 with TRBJ2-3; 11 bases map to TRBD2. Germline CDR1 is SGHRS and CDR2 is YFSETQ. Germline trimming cut 2 bases from V and 1 base from J; bases unmatched to any gene: 6. The CDR3 totals 17 residues. Written as DNA, the CDR3 is TGCGCCAGCAGCTTACCCTTAGCGGGAGGGGGCACAGATACGCAGTATATT. It codes for CASSLPLAGGGTDTQYI.

This clonotype was detected only a few times. This chain uses TRBV6-1 with TRBJ2-2; 8 bases fit TRBD1. V shed 11 bases, J shed 0 bases, and the junction held 2 bases outside the gene matches. The length of the CDR3 is 13 residues. Germline V gene lookup returns CDR1 MNHNS and CDR2 SASEGT. CDR3 in amino acids: CAGTGANTGELFF. The CDR3 DNA is TGTGCCGGGACAGGCGCGAACACCGGGGAGCTGTTTTTT.

On this clonotype itself: One end of the junction does not line up with germline, which may come from a read error. For the CDR3, the DNA is TGTGCCGGCAGCACCCTGGGAGGTGGGGGGAATCAGCCCCAGCATTTT. As protein: CAGSTLGGGGNQPQHF. The J gene is TRBJ1-5, the V gene TRBV7-2, with D tentatively TRBD1 (5 bases). Germline-derived CDR1 and CDR2 are SGHTA and FQGNSA. This CDR3 spans 16 amino acids.

This rearrangement joins TRBV28 to TRBJ2-4; D remains ambiguous. Per the germline V gene, CDR1 is MDHEN and CDR2 is SYDVKM. V shed 2 bases and J shed 0 bases, with 14 bases lying between them. This CDR3 has 17 amino acids. CDR3 sequence reads: CASSLGVGGAAKNIQYF. The DNA for the CDR3 is TGTGCCAGCAGTTTAGGGGTTGGCGGAGCAGCCAAAAACATTCAGTACTTC.

The chain has TRBV20-1 and TRBJ2-1; the match to TRBD2 covers 12 bases. The length of the CDR3 is 12 residues. Germline values: CDR1 DFQATT, CDR2 SNEGSKA (reference sequence). Trimming at V came to 6 bases and at J to 9 bases, leaving 3 bases not matched to a gene. In DNA, the CDR3 is TGCAGTGCGACTAGCGGGGGTAGTGAGCAGTTCTTC. As protein: CSATSGGSEQFF.

The CDR3, as DNA: TGTGCCAGCAGTTCACTCAGGGGGCGGGCCGCCGGGGAGCTGTTTTTT. Translation gives CASSSLRGRAAGELFF. The chain carries TRBV11-2 and TRBJ2-2; TRBD1 matches at 8 bases. Germline CDR1 SGHAT, CDR2 FQNNGV. V lost 6 bases, J lost 6 bases, and 12 bases stayed unmatched. This CDR3 is 16 amino acids long.

This chain uses TRBV5-6 with TRBJ1-1; D gene ambiguous. The V end lost 4 bases, the J end lost 5 bases, and 12 bases lay between the germline ends. Per the germline V gene, CDR1 is SGHDT and CDR2 is YYEEEE. This CDR3 region has 13 residues. The CDR3 loop reads CASSHGWATEAFF. As DNA, the CDR3 is TGTGCCAGCAGCCACGGTTGGGCGACTGAAGCTTTCTTT.

The chain uses TRBV6-2 or TRBV6-3 and TRBJ2-7, with 13 bases fitting TRBD2. The CDR3 is made up of 15 amino acids. Per germline, CDR1 MNHEY and CDR2 SVGEGT. Trimming at V came to 9 bases and at J to 3 bases, leaving 8 bases not matched to a gene. In nucleotides, the CDR3 is TGTGCCAGTCTCCCGGGACTAGCGGGGTTCTACGAGCAGTACTTC. Its protein product is CASLPGLAGFYEQYF.

There are a few counts of this clonotype. The chain employs TRBV6-1 and TRBJ1-3; maybe TRBD1 (6 bases). The length of the CDR3 is 14 residues. The germline CDR1 and CDR2 sequences are MNHNS and SASEGT. V dropped 6 bases and J dropped 2 bases, with 11 bases sitting between them. CDR3 DNA: TGTGCCAGCAGCAGCGGGACACCTGGAAACACCATATATTTT. Translation: CASSSGTPGNTIYF.

Ten or more counts support this clonotype. The gene calls are TRBV12-3 or TRBV12-4 and TRBJ2-7; 8 bases line up with TRBD2. This CDR3 comprises 13 residues. V gave up 6 bases and J gave up 2 bases; unmatched junction bases: 3. CDR3 bases: TGTGCCAGCAGGCTAGCGGGCCCCTACGAGCAGTACTTC. Its protein is CASRLAGPYEQYF.

On this clonotype: The junction does not match germline at one end; this may be a read error. The V call is TRBV2, the J call TRBJ2-5, with D possibly called TRBD1 or TRBD2 (5 bases each). Germline V gene lookup returns CDR1 SNHLY and CDR2 FYNNEI. The CDR3 totals 11 residues. The CDR3 DNA follows: TGTGCCAGCAGCCTCCGGGGCCCCTCGAACTTC. Its translation is CASSLRGPSNF.

This clonotype was recorded at least ten times. The rearrangement links TRBV5-5 to TRBJ1-2, with D unresolved. The CDR3 length is 14 residues. Germline CDR1 is SGHKS and CDR2 is YYEKEE (reference sequence). V was cut by 2 bases and J by 4 bases, with 12 bases left in between. The CDR3 DNA is TGTGCCAGCAGCTTCCGTCCGGAGCCCTATGGCTACACCTTC. It codes for CASSFRPEPYGYTF.